The present T cell receptor beta chain was sequenced within a study of cytomegalovirus exposure and HLA in healthy donors. As for the study in general: Unique TCR beta sequences numbering approximately 120 million came from around 180 million T cells in an earlier analysis. Study-level points and caveats: For most subjects, TCR beta sequences were reported to predict HLA-A and HLA-B alleles with accuracy. Later examination showed HLA-associated TCR beta chains had greater clonal expansion than equally common others.

As to this clone: The antigen is undetermined.

Germline assignment: CDR1 SNHLY and CDR2 FYNNEI. The CDR3 sequence is 15 residues long. The V segment lost 4 bases and the J segment 4 bases; nucleotides outside the gene matches: 5. Vbeta (60) and Jbeta (13) primers were used in the PCR. Sequencing was performed with immunoSEQ multiplex PCR; in TCRdb, only in-frame clones are kept and a portion is missing. The sample records 95,000 to 150,000 clones, under 90% being singletons. At sampling all donors were nominally healthy, likely with unrecorded immune exposures. Sequencing was performed on PBMCs. This clonotype originated in a female donor in good health and CMV-seropositive. The V gene is TRBV2, the J gene TRBJ1-4; 8 bases align to TRBD1. CDR3 sequence: CASSAQGAGNEKLFF. The DNA of the CDR3 is TGTGCCAGCAGTGCCCAGGGGGCAGGTAATGAAAAACTGTTTTTT.